Listed below are T cell receptor beta chains from one sample, sequenced in a study of control samples from healthy donors and cancer patients. Assay: immunoSEQ multiplex PCR; the TCRdb copy retains only in-frame clones and omits some. The data contain 65,000 to 100,000 clones, more than 70% of them seen just once; the ten biggest clones take up more than 15%. Sequencing was performed on blood. These receptors originate from a man in his fifties in good health. CDR3s include the opening cysteine and the closing phenylalanine or tryptophan. Each record gives: clone size, D gene, J gene, V gene, CDR3 DNA, CDR3 protein. The D gene is left open where the match is weak. The size field is filled for only some rows; it gives once, few, many or a size class.

abundance: NA; d_gene: NA; j_gene: TRBJ1-5; v_gene: TRBV24-1; CDR3nt: TGTGCCACCAGGGGGCAGGGAATCAATCAGCCCCAGCATTTT; CDR3aa: CATRGQGINQPQHF
abundance: NA; d_gene: TRBD1; j_gene: TRBJ1-2; v_gene: TRBV28; CDR3nt: TGTGCCAGCAGATCTCCTGACAGGGCCTATGGCTACACCTTC; CDR3aa: CASRSPDRAYGYTF
abundance: NA; d_gene: NA; j_gene: TRBJ2-5; v_gene: TRBV7-9; CDR3nt: TGTGCCAGCAGCTTAGGGGTTTACCCTCAAGAGACCCAGTACTTC; CDR3aa: CASSLGVYPQETQYF
abundance: NA; d_gene: TRBD1; j_gene: TRBJ2-3; v_gene: TRBV29-1; CDR3nt: TGCAGCGTTGAAACAGGGGGCACAGATACGCAGTATTTT; CDR3aa: CSVETGGTDTQYF
abundance: NA; d_gene: NA; j_gene: TRBJ2-7; v_gene: TRBV4-2; CDR3nt: TGTGCCAGCAGCCCCGGTAGCAGGTTAGGTGAGCAGTACTTC; CDR3aa: CASSPGSRLGEQYF
abundance: NA; d_gene: NA; j_gene: TRBJ2-2; v_gene: TRBV7-2; CDR3nt: TGTGCCAGCAGCTTAGTCACAGGAATCACCGGGGAGCTGTTTTTT; CDR3aa: CASSLVTGITGELFF
abundance: NA; d_gene: NA; j_gene: TRBJ1-1; v_gene: TRBV5-6; CDR3nt: TGTGCCAGCAGAGGGGGGACATCAATTGAAGCTTTCTTT; CDR3aa: CASRGGTSIEAFF
abundance: NA; d_gene: NA; j_gene: TRBJ2-7; v_gene: TRBV30; CDR3nt: TGTGCCTGGAGTCCCGGGGGAACCTACGAGCAGTACTTC; CDR3aa: CAWSPGGTYEQYF
abundance: NA; d_gene: TRBD2; j_gene: TRBJ2-5; v_gene: TRBV3-1/TRBV3-2; CDR3nt: TGTGCCAGTCGACTAGCGGGGGGGCAAGAGACCCAGTACTTC; CDR3aa: CASRLAGGQETQYF
abundance: once; d_gene: NA; j_gene: TRBJ1-6; v_gene: TRBV20-1; CDR3nt: TGCAGTGCTCGGGACATGGGGACCCTCCACTTT; CDR3aa: CSARDMGTLHF
abundance: NA; d_gene: NA; j_gene: TRBJ2-7; v_gene: TRBV11-3; CDR3nt: TGTGCCAGCAGCTTAGTGGGAGAGCAGTACTTC; CDR3aa: CASSLVGEQYF
abundance: NA; d_gene: TRBD2; j_gene: TRBJ2-2; v_gene: TRBV9; CDR3nt: TGTGCCAGCAGCGCGACTAGCGGGAGATACACCGGGGAGCTGTTTTTT; CDR3aa: CASSATSGRYTGELFF
abundance: NA; d_gene: NA; j_gene: TRBJ1-2; v_gene: TRBV14; CDR3nt: TGTGCCAGCAGCCAAGATCCCCAAATGGCAGGGACCTATGGCTACACCTTC; CDR3aa: CASSQDPQMAGTYGYTF
abundance: NA; d_gene: TRBD1; j_gene: TRBJ2-1; v_gene: TRBV14; CDR3nt: TGTGCCAGCGGTCCCGGGACAGCAGAGCAGTTCTTC; CDR3aa: CASGPGTAEQFF
abundance: NA; d_gene: NA; j_gene: TRBJ2-1; v_gene: TRBV9; CDR3nt: TGTGCCAGCAGCTCCCGGGGAGGGGGAAATGAGCAGTTCTTC; CDR3aa: CASSSRGGGNEQFF
abundance: NA; d_gene: TRBD1; j_gene: TRBJ1-1; v_gene: TRBV3-1/TRBV3-2; CDR3nt: TGTGCCAGCAGCCTTAGGACAGGGCTAGAAGCTTTCTTT; CDR3aa: CASSLRTGLEAFF
abundance: NA; d_gene: NA; j_gene: TRBJ2-2; v_gene: TRBV27; CDR3nt: TGTGCCAGCAGTTTAGGGCTTTACACCGGGGAGCTGTTTTTT; CDR3aa: CASSLGLYTGELFF
abundance: few; d_gene: TRBD1; j_gene: TRBJ1-3; v_gene: TRBV7-2; CDR3nt: TGTGCCAGCAGCTTGACAGGGGGGTCAAACTCTGGAAACACCATATATTTT; CDR3aa: CASSLTGGSNSGNTIYF
abundance: NA; d_gene: TRBD2; j_gene: TRBJ2-2; v_gene: TRBV7-2; CDR3nt: TGTGCCAGCAGTCTAAGACTAGCGGGAGCCTCGCGGACCGGGGAGCTGTTTTTT; CDR3aa: CASSLRLAGASRTGELFF
abundance: NA; d_gene: NA; j_gene: TRBJ2-3; v_gene: TRBV9; CDR3nt: TGTGCCAGCAGCGGTCCGGGACTTGCGGTGGCAGATACGCAGTATTTT; CDR3aa: CASSGPGLAVADTQYF
abundance: NA; d_gene: NA; j_gene: TRBJ1-3; v_gene: TRBV19; CDR3nt: TGTGCCAGTAGGAGCGGGGGAGCTGGAAACACCATATATTTT; CDR3aa: CASRSGGAGNTIYF
abundance: NA; d_gene: NA; j_gene: TRBJ2-3; v_gene: TRBV7-8; CDR3nt: TGTGCCAGCAGCCCGGGACTTCTCACAGATACGCAGTATTTT; CDR3aa: CASSPGLLTDTQYF
abundance: NA; d_gene: NA; j_gene: TRBJ2-6; v_gene: TRBV5-4; CDR3nt: TGTGCCAGCAGCCCGAGGGGAGGCACTAGCTCTGGGGCCAACGTCCTGACTTTC; CDR3aa: CASSPRGGTSSGANVLTF
abundance: NA; d_gene: NA; j_gene: TRBJ2-1; v_gene: TRBV12-3/TRBV12-4; CDR3nt: TGTGCCAGCAGTTTCGGTGGGAATGAGCAGTTCTTC; CDR3aa: CASSFGGNEQFF
abundance: NA; d_gene: NA; j_gene: TRBJ2-5; v_gene: TRBV7-6; CDR3nt: TGTGCCAGCAGCTTAAAATGGATGTGGGAGACCCAGTACTTC; CDR3aa: CASSLKWMWETQYF
abundance: NA; d_gene: NA; j_gene: TRBJ2-5; v_gene: TRBV5-6; CDR3nt: TGTGCCAGCAGCTGGCAGGTCCTACAAGAGACCCAGTACTTC; CDR3aa: CASSWQVLQETQYF
abundance: NA; d_gene: TRBD2; j_gene: TRBJ2-1; v_gene: TRBV14; CDR3nt: TGTGCCAGCAGCCAAGAATCGGAGCGGGGGCGGACCTACAATGAGCAGTTCTTC; CDR3aa: CASSQESERGRTYNEQFF
abundance: NA; d_gene: NA; j_gene: TRBJ1-1; v_gene: TRBV3-1/TRBV3-2; CDR3nt: TGTGCCAGCAGCCAACGGGACACTGAAGCTTTCTTT; CDR3aa: CASSQRDTEAFF
abundance: NA; d_gene: NA; j_gene: TRBJ2-2; v_gene: TRBV27; CDR3nt: TGTGCCAGCAGTTTTCAGCTGGCAACCGGGGAGCTGTTTTTT; CDR3aa: CASSFQLATGELFF
abundance: few; d_gene: NA; j_gene: TRBJ1-2; v_gene: TRBV27; CDR3nt: TGTGCCAGCAGTTTGGGCCCGGGGAACTATGGCTACACCTTC; CDR3aa: CASSLGPGNYGYTF
abundance: few; d_gene: NA; j_gene: TRBJ1-2; v_gene: TRBV6-1; CDR3nt: TGTGCCAGCATCGCGGGGGATTCTAACTATGGCTACACCTTC; CDR3aa: CASIAGDSNYGYTF
abundance: few; d_gene: TRBD2; j_gene: TRBJ2-7; v_gene: TRBV6-5; CDR3nt: TGTGCCAGCAGTTACCGCGGGAGTCAACTGGGCTACGAGCAGTACTTC; CDR3aa: CASSYRGSQLGYEQYF
abundance: NA; d_gene: TRBD2; j_gene: TRBJ2-1; v_gene: TRBV11-3; CDR3nt: TGTGCCAGCAGCTTAAGGCTAGCGGGAGTGGATGAGCAGTTCTTC; CDR3aa: CASSLRLAGVDEQFF
abundance: NA; d_gene: NA; j_gene: TRBJ2-3; v_gene: TRBV11-2; CDR3nt: TGTGCCAGCAGCCCTGCATTTAGCAGGGGATTCACAGATACGCAGTATTTT; CDR3aa: CASSPAFSRGFTDTQYF
abundance: NA; d_gene: TRBD1; j_gene: TRBJ2-3; v_gene: TRBV4-1; CDR3nt: TGCGCCAGCAGCCAAGGGGACAGGGGAGCGGGCACAGATACGCAGTATTTT; CDR3aa: CASSQGDRGAGTDTQYF
abundance: NA; d_gene: NA; j_gene: TRBJ2-7; v_gene: TRBV11-2; CDR3nt: TGTGCCAGCAGCTTTGAGAACTCCTACGAGCAGTACTTC; CDR3aa: CASSFENSYEQYF
abundance: NA; d_gene: NA; j_gene: TRBJ2-1; v_gene: TRBV10-3; CDR3nt: TGTGCCATCAGGGATAGGATCGACGGGTACAATGAGCAGTTCTTC; CDR3aa: CAIRDRIDGYNEQFF
abundance: NA; d_gene: TRBD2; j_gene: TRBJ2-7; v_gene: TRBV2; CDR3nt: TGTGCCAGCAGTGAAGGACTAGCCCCTTTGTACGAGCAGTACTTC; CDR3aa: CASSEGLAPLYEQYF
abundance: NA; d_gene: TRBD1; j_gene: TRBJ2-3; v_gene: TRBV24-1; CDR3nt: TGTGCCACCAGTGATACGAGACAGGGGACTAGCACAGATACGCAGTATTTT; CDR3aa: CATSDTRQGTSTDTQYF